This TCR beta chain was sequenced in a study of T cells in Graves' hyperthyroidism and ophthalmopathy. TCR beta CDR3 regions were amplified from RNA. First-round RT-PCR with HTBI primers amplified the TCR CDR3 region. MiXCR, applied by TCRdb to the multiplex PCR reads, yields one record per CDR3 protein. Here the sample spans about 290,000 distinct CDR3 sequences, 15% to 20% being singletons. Germline trimming cut 5 bases from V and 9 bases from J; bases unmatched to any gene: 14. Germline loops: CDR1 MNHEY, CDR2 SMNVEV (reference sequence). The CDR3 loop spans 16 amino acids. In this sample, this clonotype turned up many times.

The specimen was blood. The chain couples TRBV27 to TRBJ2-5; 11 bases are a match to TRBD2. The TCR comes from a man aged 50-59 years with Graves' ophthalmopathy. The CDR3, as DNA: TGTGCCAGCAGTCCTCGGACTAGCGGGTTCGAAGGGGCCCAGTACTTC. Protein: CASSPRTSGFEGAQYF.